This T cell receptor beta chain was sequenced in a study of cytotoxic CD8 clonotypes in ibrutinib-treated CLL. Overall study context: Samples had a mean of approximately 260,000 productive templates and approximately 90,000 productive rearrangements.

This table comes from immunoSEQ multiplex PCR, and its TCRdb copy is limited to in-frame clones, with some not included. This table holds about 68,000 clones, about 64% found once. Study-wide results and limits: Sampling times (in sustained-remission versus progressing patients) were not the same. Clonality (at baseline) was higher than in age-matched healthy donors and tracked circulating CD8+ T-cell counts.

Of note for this clone: Its antigen is unidentified.

The ends lost 1 base at V and 1 base at J; junction bases unmatched: 9. Germline values: CDR1 LGHNA, CDR2 YSLEER. The CDR3 contains 18 residues. The rearrangement uses TRBV4-3 and TRBJ2-1, with TRBD2 identical over 8 bases. The receptor's source is a human donor with chronic lymphocytic leukemia. Sequences were derived from PBMCs, sampled after 12 months of ibrutinib treatment. The CDR3, as DNA: TGCGCCAGCAGCCAAGCGCGGCCCCGGGGGGGTTCCTACAATGAGCAGTTCTTC. Its translation is CASSQARPRGGSYNEQFF.